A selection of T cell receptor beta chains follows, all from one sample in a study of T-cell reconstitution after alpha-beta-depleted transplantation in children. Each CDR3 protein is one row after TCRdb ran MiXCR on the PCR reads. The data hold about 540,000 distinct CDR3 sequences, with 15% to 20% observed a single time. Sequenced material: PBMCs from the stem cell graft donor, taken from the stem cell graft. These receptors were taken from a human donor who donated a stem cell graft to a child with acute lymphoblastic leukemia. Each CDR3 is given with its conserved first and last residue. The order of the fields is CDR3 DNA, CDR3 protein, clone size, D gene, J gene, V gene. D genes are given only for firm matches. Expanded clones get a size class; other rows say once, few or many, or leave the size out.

TGTGCCAGCAGTTCTGAAGCGGGCCAAGAGACCCAGTACTTC CASSSEAGQETQYF NA NA TRBJ2-5 TRBV6-5
TGTGCCAGCAGTTACGGAAAACAGGGGCAGCCCCAGCATTTT CASSYGKQGQPQHF few TRBD1 TRBJ1-5 TRBV6-5
TGCAGTGCTCGCCAGGGGGTTTACGAGCAGTACTTC CSARQGVYEQYF NA TRBD1 TRBJ2-7 TRBV20-1
TGTGCCAGCAGCCAAGAGGGGTCCCTAGCGGGGAATATCTACGAGCAGTACTTC CASSQEGSLAGNIYEQYF NA TRBD2 TRBJ2-7 TRBV4-2
TGTGCCTGGAGTGTCGGGGCAGGGGGCTCCGGCTACACCTTC CAWSVGAGGSGYTF NA TRBD1 TRBJ1-2 TRBV30
TGTGCCTGGAGGAGTCGAGGGATCAATGAGCAGTTCTTC CAWRSRGINEQFF NA NA TRBJ2-1 TRBV30
TGTGCCAGCAGCTTGCGGGAGGTGTCCTACGAGCAGTACTTC CASSLREVSYEQYF NA TRBD2 TRBJ2-7 TRBV5-5
TGTGCCAGCAGTGAAATCCCCGTTCGGGCCCGCTCCTACAATGAGCAGTTCTTC CASSEIPVRARSYNEQFF NA NA TRBJ2-1 TRBV6-1
TGTGCCACCAGCAGAGCCGGGCAGGGGGCCCGAAAACTGTTTTTT CATSRAGQGARKLFF few TRBD1 TRBJ1-4 TRBV15
TGTGCCAGCAGTTTCGGGGGGCCGGACACTGAAGCTTTCTTT CASSFGGPDTEAFF NA NA TRBJ1-1 TRBV12-3/TRBV12-4
TGTGCCAGCAGCACAGGGGGCTTGGAGCAGTACTTC CASSTGGLEQYF few TRBD1 TRBJ2-7 TRBV6-2/TRBV6-3
TGCGCCAGCAGCTCAGCAATTAAGGAGACCCAGTACTTC CASSSAIKETQYF few NA TRBJ2-5 TRBV5-1
TGTGCCAGCAGTTTAAGACAGACTAGCACAGATACGCAGTATTTT CASSLRQTSTDTQYF NA NA TRBJ2-3 TRBV12-3/TRBV12-4
TGTGCCAGCAGTTTAGAGCAGAGCTCCTATAATTCACCCCTCCACTTT CASSLEQSSYNSPLHF NA NA TRBJ1-6 TRBV12-3/TRBV12-4
TGTGCCAGCAGTTTGGCCGGGAGACCTTACGAGCAGTACTTC CASSLAGRPYEQYF many NA TRBJ2-7 TRBV12-3/TRBV12-4
TGTGCCAGCAGCCCTAGACAGGGGGTAACGTCCCTTCATGGCTACACCTTC CASSPRQGVTSLHGYTF few TRBD1 TRBJ1-2 TRBV12-3/TRBV12-4
TGCGCCAGCAGCCGGGACAGGGGGGGGTACGAGCAGTACTTC CASSRDRGGYEQYF NA TRBD1 TRBJ2-7 TRBV5-1
TGCAGTGCTAGCTGGCGGCAGGGCACAGATACGCAGTATTTT CSASWRQGTDTQYF few NA TRBJ2-3 TRBV20-1
TGTGCCAGCACCGACGGGGCTTTGAGGACTGAAGCTTTCTTT CASTDGALRTEAFF few NA TRBJ1-1 TRBV27
TGCGCCAGCAGCCCCAAGGGGGCCTACGAGCAGTACTTC CASSPKGAYEQYF few NA TRBJ2-7 TRBV4-1
TGTGCCATCAGTGAGAGATGTCTCGAGCAGTACTTC CAISERCLEQYF many NA TRBJ2-7 TRBV10-3
TGTGCCAGCAGTCCGGACAGGCTCACCGGGGAGCTGTTTTTT CASSPDRLTGELFF NA TRBD1 TRBJ2-2 TRBV27
TGTGCCAGCAGCGAGACCTTCTACGAGCAGTACTTC CASSETFYEQYF NA NA TRBJ2-7 TRBV9
TGTGCCAGCAACCCCCGGGGGGGTAGTTACGAGCAGTACTTC CASNPRGGSYEQYF few TRBD2 TRBJ2-7 TRBV7-9
TGCAGTGCTAGAGATAGGGGACTAGCGTTCCACGAGCAGTACTTC CSARDRGLAFHEQYF NA TRBD2 TRBJ2-7 TRBV20-1
TGTGCCAGCAGCTCTCCTACCGGGACACAGTACGAGCAGTACTTC CASSSPTGTQYEQYF NA NA TRBJ2-7 TRBV7-9
TGTGCCAGCAGTTCCACCTCAGGGGGCTCGGGAAACACCATATATTTT CASSSTSGGSGNTIYF NA TRBD1 TRBJ1-3 TRBV12-3/TRBV12-4
TGTGCCAGTAGTACGTCCATGGGCAGGGGTCTCAATCAGCCCCAGCATTTT CASSTSMGRGLNQPQHF few NA TRBJ1-5 TRBV19
TGTGCCACCAGTGCGGACCCGAGTGCTACTGAAGCTTTCTTT CATSADPSATEAFF few NA TRBJ1-1 TRBV24-1
TGTGCCAGTCATCTATCGGGAAACGCTTACAATGAGCAGTTCTTC CASHLSGNAYNEQFF NA NA TRBJ2-1 TRBV19
TGTGCCGCGGGACAGGGAGCTAACTACGAGCAGTACTTC CAAGQGANYEQYF few TRBD1 TRBJ2-7 TRBV19
TGCGCCAGCAGCTTGGACGGGTTACACACCGGGGAGCTGTTTTTT CASSLDGLHTGELFF NA NA TRBJ2-2 TRBV5-1
TGTGCCAGCAGCCTGTCGGGTAGCACCGATGAGCAGTTCTTC CASSLSGSTDEQFF few NA TRBJ2-1 TRBV9